Described below is a single T cell receptor beta chain sequence and its context. Its cognate antigen is unknown. The data derive from a study of CXCR3-negative and CXCR3-positive naive CD8 T cells. Notes on the study in general: TCR strength was inferred from TRB CDR3 properties, while surface CD5 was comparable between naive subsets.

Naive cells were sorted as CD45RO-, CCR7+, CD27+ and CD95-. The germline V gene has CDR1 SQVTM and CDR2 ANQGSEA. The CDR3 sequence is 13 residues long. The libraries of TRB cDNA were constructed through 5' RACE using UMI labels. TCRdb reworked the 5' RACE reads into one entry per CDR3 protein, no DNA. The sample table includes about 120,000 distinct CDR3 sequences. This receptor was obtained from a human donor in good health. Some clones in this sample may be carry-over from other donors' samples. V gene TRBV29-1 combines with J gene TRBJ1-1; TCRdb picks TRBD1, but there is no DNA to check that call. The source material was naive CXCR3- CD8+ T cells from blood. Described subset: CD45RO-CCR7+CD27+CD95- naive CD8+ T cells lacking CXCR3 (TNR3-). CDR3 protein: CSVETGRNTEAFF. Drawing the rest from reference TRBV29-1 and TRBJ1-1, the complete variable domain is SAVISQKPSRDICQRGTSLTIQCQVDSQVTMMFWYRQQPGQSLTLIATANQGSEATYESGFVIDKFPISRPNLTFSTLTVSNMSPEDSSIYLCSVETGRNTEAFFGQGTRLTVV.